This is a list of T cell receptor beta chains from one sample in a study of regulatory T cells in long-lasting Graves disease. MiXCR, run by TCRdb on the multiplex PCR reads, gives a single entry per CDR3 protein. The sample records around 340,000 distinct CDR3 sequences, about 20% being singletons. The input for sequencing was peripheral blood mononuclear cells (PBMCs), taken when the disease was refractory, from a patient treated with antithyroid drugs. These receptors were collected from a female donor with Graves disease. The CDR3 runs from the conserved cysteine through the conserved F or W. The D gene is left open where the match is weak. Expanded clones get a size class; other rows say once, few or many, or leave the size out.

size: few; J: TRBJ1-1; D: NA; V: TRBV7-3; CDR3: CASSWQGDTEAFF; DNA: TGTGCCAGCAGCTGGCAGGGCGACACTGAAGCTTTCTTT
size: few; J: TRBJ1-4; D: NA; V: TRBV4-2; CDR3: CASSQVSLIATREKLFF; DNA: TGTGCCAGCAGCCAAGTCAGTCTCATTGCAACTAGGGAAAAACTGTTTTTT
size: many; J: TRBJ1-2; D: NA; V: TRBV2; CDR3: CASSDGQNYGYTF; DNA: TGTGCCAGCAGCGACGGACAGAACTATGGCTACACCTTC
size: many; J: TRBJ1-3; D: NA; V: TRBV12-3/TRBV12-4; CDR3: CASSSFRTSGNTIYF; DNA: TGTGCCAGCAGTTCCTTCAGAACCTCTGGAAACACCATATATTTT
size: many; J: TRBJ1-1; D: NA; V: TRBV6-1; CDR3: CASSKTQGNTEAFF; DNA: TGTGCCAGCAGCAAAACACAGGGGAACACTGAAGCTTTCTTT
size: many; J: TRBJ2-7; D: NA; V: TRBV13; CDR3: CASSSRDNGQYF; DNA: TGTGCCAGCAGCTCAAGGGACAATGGGCAGTACTTC
size: many; J: TRBJ2-7; D: TRBD1; V: TRBV7-3; CDR3: CASHGQGDPYEQYF; DNA: TGTGCCAGCCATGGACAGGGCGATCCCTACGAGCAGTACTTC
size: many; J: TRBJ2-7; D: TRBD2; V: TRBV20-1; CDR3: CSAWTSGIDFYEQYF; DNA: TGCAGTGCTTGGACTAGCGGGATTGATTTTTACGAGCAGTACTTC
size: NA; J: TRBJ1-5; D: NA; V: TRBV29-1; CDR3: CSVAQGTDQPQHF; DNA: TGCAGCGTCGCACAGGGAACGGATCAGCCCCAGCATTTT
size: NA; J: TRBJ2-6; D: NA; V: TRBV7-6; CDR3: CASSLAANLASGANVLTF; DNA: TGTGCCAGCAGCTTAGCGGCAAACTTGGCGTCTGGGGCCAACGTCCTGACTTTC
size: few; J: TRBJ2-7; D: NA; V: TRBV7-2; CDR3: CASSTTVSYEQYF; DNA: TGTGCCAGCAGCACTACAGTGTCCTACGAGCAGTACTTC
size: many; J: TRBJ1-5; D: TRBD1; V: TRBV6-9; CDR3: CASSSPGQGFQPQHF; DNA: TGTGCCAGCAGTTCACCGGGACAGGGTTTTCAGCCCCAGCATTTT
size: once; J: TRBJ1-5; D: NA; V: TRBV12-3/TRBV12-4; CDR3: CASSISYQPQHF; DNA: TGTGCCAGCAGTATAAGTTATCAGCCCCAGCATTTT
size: NA; J: TRBJ2-2; D: NA; V: TRBV19; CDR3: CASKDGTHAGGLFF; DNA: TGTGCCAGCAAAGATGGGACCCACGCCGGGGGGCTGTTTTTT
size: once; J: TRBJ1-4; D: TRBD1; V: TRBV28; CDR3: CASIEGDRGGEKLFF; DNA: TGTGCCAGCATTGAAGGGGACAGGGGAGGTGAAAAACTGTTTTTT
size: few; J: TRBJ2-7; D: NA; V: TRBV11-2; CDR3: CASSSGPTSYEQYF; DNA: TGTGCCAGCAGCTCCGGCCCCACCTCCTACGAGCAGTACTTC
size: many; J: TRBJ2-7; D: NA; V: TRBV7-9; CDR3: CASSSTDRTITYEQYF; DNA: TGTGCCAGCAGCTCGACCGACAGGACTATCACCTACGAGCAGTACTTC
size: many; J: TRBJ1-1; D: NA; V: TRBV27; CDR3: CASSLFKKNTEAFF; DNA: TGTGCCAGCAGTTTATTTAAGAAGAACACTGAAGCTTTCTTT
size: NA; J: TRBJ1-2; D: NA; V: TRBV12-3/TRBV12-4; CDR3: CAGNGIFGQNNGYTF; DNA: TGTGCCGGCAACGGAATCTTCGGACAGAATAATGGCTACACCTTC
size: NA; J: TRBJ1-1; D: NA; V: TRBV4-1; CDR3: CASIWRQSSKNTEAFF; DNA: TGCGCCAGCATTTGGAGACAGAGCTCCAAGAACACTGAAGCTTTCTTT
size: few; J: TRBJ2-7; D: NA; V: TRBV14; CDR3: CASSHHRPVMASEFYEQYF; DNA: TGTGCCAGCAGCCACCACCGCCCTGTGATGGCTAGCGAGTTCTACGAGCAGTACTTC
size: NA; J: TRBJ2-7; D: NA; V: TRBV6-5; CDR3: CASSYGESSYEQYF; DNA: TGTGCCAGCAGTTACGGGGAGTCCTCCTACGAGCAGTACTTC
size: NA; J: TRBJ2-3; D: TRBD2; V: TRBV5-1; CDR3: CASSLALAGLGDTQYF; DNA: TGCGCCAGCAGCTTGGCTCTAGCGGGACTCGGAGATACGCAGTATTTT
size: many; J: TRBJ2-2; D: NA; V: TRBV12-3/TRBV12-4; CDR3: CASSLWQANTGELFF; DNA: TGTGCCAGCAGTTTGTGGCAGGCGAACACCGGGGAGCTGTTTTTT
size: NA; J: TRBJ2-7; D: NA; V: TRBV7-8; CDR3: CASSLNTVTYEQYF; DNA: TGTGCCAGCAGCTTAAATACGGTCACCTACGAGCAGTACTTC
size: many; J: TRBJ2-7; D: NA; V: TRBV2; CDR3: CASRGGTYEQYF; DNA: TGTGCCAGCAGAGGCGGGACCTACGAGCAGTACTTC
size: few; J: TRBJ1-3; D: TRBD1; V: TRBV11-3; CDR3: CASSGDSRGNTIYF; DNA: TGTGCCAGCAGTGGGGACAGCCGAGGAAACACCATATATTTT
size: many; J: TRBJ2-7; D: NA; V: TRBV3-1; CDR3: CASSQDTAAYEQYF; DNA: TGTGCCAGCAGCCAAGATACGGCAGCATACGAGCAGTACTTC
size: NA; J: TRBJ1-1; D: NA; V: TRBV18; CDR3: CASSPSGGIKTEAFF; DNA: TGTGCCAGCTCACCATCTGGGGGCATTAAAACTGAAGCTTTCTTT
size: many; J: TRBJ1-2; D: NA; V: TRBV19; CDR3: CASSIRGGGYTF; DNA: TGTGCCAGTAGTATTCGTGGTGGGGGCTACACCTTC
size: many; J: TRBJ2-7; D: NA; V: TRBV29-1; CDR3: CSVSDTYEQYF; DNA: TGCAGCGTTTCCGATACCTACGAGCAGTACTTC
size: many; J: TRBJ1-1; D: NA; V: TRBV28; CDR3: CASSTGLNTEAFF; DNA: TGTGCCAGCAGCACAGGTTTGAACACTGAAGCTTTCTTT
size: many; J: TRBJ2-5; D: TRBD2; V: TRBV28; CDR3: CASSLSSGRALETQYF; DNA: TGTGCCAGCAGTTTAAGTAGCGGGAGGGCCCTGGAGACCCAGTACTTC
size: NA; J: TRBJ1-2; D: NA; V: TRBV5-1; CDR3: CASSFLSGPADGGYTF; DNA: TGCGCCAGCAGCTTCCTGTCGGGGCCGGCTGATGGGGGCTACACCTTC
size: few; J: TRBJ1-5; D: NA; V: TRBV6-2/TRBV6-3; CDR3: CASSDFVGISYSNQPQHF; DNA: TGTGCCAGCAGTGATTTCGTGGGGATTTCCTATAGCAATCAGCCCCAGCATTTT
size: many; J: TRBJ1-2; D: TRBD1; V: TRBV2; CDR3: CASILRQGAGYTF; DNA: TGTGCCAGCATTCTTCGACAGGGAGCTGGCTACACCTTC
size: NA; J: TRBJ2-1; D: TRBD2; V: TRBV7-8; CDR3: CASSSSGGAVEQFF; DNA: TGTGCCAGCAGCAGTAGCGGGGGGGCGGTTGAGCAGTTCTTC
size: many; J: TRBJ2-7; D: NA; V: TRBV19; CDR3: CASSQTGPPYEQYF; DNA: TGTGCCAGTAGTCAAACAGGGCCTCCCTACGAGCAGTACTTC
size: NA; J: TRBJ2-7; D: TRBD1; V: TRBV27; CDR3: CASSRQTGGYEQYF; DNA: TGTGCCAGCAGCCGTCAGACAGGGGGTTACGAGCAGTACTTC
size: NA; J: TRBJ2-1; D: NA; V: TRBV11-2; CDR3: CASSQTGTAYNEQFF; DNA: TGTGCCAGCAGCCAAACCGGGACGGCTTACAATGAGCAGTTCTTC
size: few; J: TRBJ1-3; D: NA; V: TRBV12-3/TRBV12-4; CDR3: CASSSGTRDSSGNTIYF; DNA: TGTGCCAGCAGTTCCGGGACCAGAGATTCCTCTGGAAACACCATATATTTT
size: NA; J: TRBJ1-5; D: NA; V: TRBV12-3/TRBV12-4; CDR3: CASSLSQPQHF; DNA: TGTGCCAGCAGTTTGAGTCAGCCCCAGCATTTT
size: NA; J: TRBJ2-5; D: NA; V: TRBV5-1; CDR3: CASSQARGFRQETQYF; DNA: TGCGCCAGCAGCCAGGCACGCGGATTCCGCCAAGAGACCCAGTACTTC
size: few; J: TRBJ2-7; D: TRBD2; V: TRBV7-2; CDR3: CASSLRLAGLYEQYF; DNA: TGTGCCAGCAGCTTGAGACTAGCGGGACTATACGAGCAGTACTTC
size: NA; J: TRBJ2-7; D: NA; V: TRBV29-1; CDR3: CSVDGRGGPYEQYF; DNA: TGCAGCGTTGACGGACGAGGAGGCCCCTACGAGCAGTACTTC
size: many; J: TRBJ2-7; D: NA; V: TRBV7-3; CDR3: CAFEGTYEQYF; DNA: TGTGCATTCGAGGGGACCTACGAGCAGTACTTC
size: many; J: TRBJ1-1; D: NA; V: TRBV7-9; CDR3: CASSLPWTGADTEAFF; DNA: TGTGCCAGCAGCCTTCCTTGGACCGGGGCGGACACTGAAGCTTTCTTT
size: many; J: TRBJ2-7; D: NA; V: TRBV6-1; CDR3: CASLGARSYEQYF; DNA: TGTGCCAGCTTGGGGGCGCGGTCGTACGAGCAGTACTTC
size: many; J: TRBJ1-1; D: TRBD1; V: TRBV29-1; CDR3: CSVTAGGMNTEAFF; DNA: TGCAGCGTAACGGCAGGGGGTATGAACACTGAAGCTTTCTTT
size: NA; J: TRBJ2-7; D: NA; V: TRBV20-1; CDR3: CSAAGTYEQYF; DNA: TGCAGTGCTGCAGGGACGTACGAGCAGTACTTC